The next 23 T cell receptor beta chains were all read from a single sample in a study of glioma-infiltrating T cells. TCR alpha and beta CDR3 regions were amplified from RNA using iRepertoire nested multiplex PCR. A single record per CDR3 protein comes from TCRdb applying MiXCR to the multiplex PCR reads. The sample contains 150,000 or so distinct CDR3 sequences, approximately 39% of which appear only once. Specimen: glioma tissue, nonneoplastic brain tissue, or PBMCs (not recorded which). These receptors came from a human donor with low-grade glioma or glioblastoma, undergoing nonglioma brain surgery, or in good health (not recorded which).

The gene calls are TRBV6-1 and TRBJ2-1; a possible D gene is TRBD2 (5 bases). Trimming removed 7 bases at V and 6 bases at J, with 16 bases between. The CDR3 covers 14 residues. The V gene's germline CDR1 is MNHNS and CDR2 SASEGT. CDR3 sequence reads: CASMSAAISNEQFF. CDR3 in DNA: TGTGCCAGCATGTCAGCGGCCATATCCAATGAGCAGTTCTTC.

The chain recombines TRBV2 with TRBJ2-5; D possibly corresponds to TRBD1 (6 bases). This CDR3 comprises 13 residues. Looked up from germline, CDR1 is SNHLY and CDR2 is FYNNEI. Trimming pared 7 bases from V and 2 bases from J, leaving 11 bases between. The CDR3 region is CASKKDRQETQYF. In DNA, the CDR3 is TGTGCCAGCAAGAAGGACAGACAAGAGACCCAGTACTTC.

This clonotype was found many times. V gene TRBV27 combines with J gene TRBJ1-6; D remains ambiguous. This CDR3 region has 15 residues. The V end was cut by 4 bases, the J end by 5 bases, with 12 bases between. Germline V gene sequence: CDR1 MNHEY, CDR2 SMNVEV (reference sequence). The CDR3 sequence: CASSSSLTNNSPLHF. CDR3 bases: TGTGCCAGCAGTTCATCCCTCACCAATAATTCACCCCTCCACTTT.

Note on this clonotype: One end of the junction varies from germline; a read error may be responsible. This chain joins TRBV6-5 and TRBJ2-1, with TRBD2 matching 10 bases. There are 18 residues in the CDR3. Germline CDR1 MNHEY, CDR2 SVGAGI. DNA of the CDR3: TGTGCTAGCAGTTACTCGCTAGCGGGAGCTGTCTCCTACAATGAGCAGTTCTTC. Protein: CASSYSLAGAVSYNEQFF.

V usage is TRBV14 and J usage is TRBJ2-5; tentative D call: TRBD1 (5 bases). Trimming stripped 6 bases from V and 2 bases from J, with 10 bases between. This CDR3 contains 13 residues. Per germline, CDR1 SGHDN and CDR2 FVKESK. CDR3 protein: CASRRDSQETQYF. The CDR3, as DNA: TGTGCCAGCAGACGAGACAGTCAAGAGACCCAGTACTTC.

The chain combines TRBV6-2 or TRBV6-3 with TRBJ1-2; weak D call: TRBD1 (5 bases). The CDR3 length is 15 residues. The V and J ends lost 2 bases and 2 bases respectively, with 12 bases between them. Germline V gene lookup returns CDR1 MNHEY and CDR2 SVGEGT. CDR3 coding DNA: TGTGCCAGCAGTTACCAGGGAATGGGCAACTATGGCTACACCTTC. Translated, it gives CASSYQGMGNYGYTF.

The rearrangement joins TRBV20-1 to TRBJ1-6, with TRBD1 matching over 9 bases. V gave up 0 bases and J gave up 0 bases; unmatched junction bases: 12. The CDR3 is made up of 20 amino acids. CDR1 DFQATT and CDR2 SNEGSKA come from the germline V gene (reference sequence). The CDR3 coding sequence is TGCAGTGCTAGAGAGCGACTGGGGACAGGGTGGAGCTCCTATAATTCACCCCTCCACTTT. Residues: CSARERLGTGWSSYNSPLHF.

The chain carries TRBV6-1 and TRBJ2-1; TRBD2 matches at 11 bases. The germline gives CDR1 MNHNS, CDR2 SASEGT. The CDR3 totals 15 residues. V lost 6 bases to trimming and J lost 10 bases; unmatched junction nucleotides: 11. CDR3 amino acids: CASSSSSSGRSEQFF. The CDR3 region has the DNA TGTGCCAGCAGCTCGAGCTCTAGCGGGAGGAGCGAGCAGTTCTTC.

As regards this clonotype: At one end, the junction sequence differs from germline, possibly due to a read error. The genes are TRBV6-8 and TRBJ2-7; 14 positions agree with TRBD2. Germline loops: CDR1 MNHGY, CDR2 SAAAGT. The CDR3 sequence is 20 residues long. CDR3 amino acids: CASSYPVEDIGTSGRYEQYF. CDR3 nucleotides: TGCGCCAGCAGTTACCCGGTCGAGGACATCGGGACTAGCGGGAGATACGAGCAGTACTTC.

DNA for the CDR3: TGTGCCAGCAGCTTGGACACCCACACGACAGATACGCAGTATTTT. The encoded protein is CASSLDTHTTDTQYF. The chain is built from TRBV5-4 and TRBJ2-3; no clear D. The V gene's germline CDR1 is SGHNT and CDR2 YYREEE (reference sequence). With 0 bases removed from V and 3 bases from J, the gap between germline ends came to 11 bases. The CDR3 runs to 15 residues.

The CDR3 nucleotides are TGCAGTGCCCGGAGGGACAGCGGTTTCAACGAGCAGTACTTC. Encoded protein: CSARRDSGFNEQYF. This chain joins TRBV20-1 and TRBJ2-7; the D gene is possibly TRBD1 (7 bases). Germline CDR1 DFQATT, CDR2 SNEGSKA (reference sequence). The V end was cut by 6 bases, the J end by 5 bases, with 20 bases between. This CDR3 spans 14 amino acids.

This sequence joins TRBV4-2 and TRBJ1-3; no reliable D call. The CDR3 consists of 15 residues. Germline V CDR1 and CDR2: LGHNA, YNFKEQ. Trimming stripped 0 bases from V and 0 bases from J, with 6 bases between. The CDR3 reads CASSQDRFSGNTIYF. The CDR3 DNA reads as TGTGCCAGCAGCCAAGACAGATTCTCTGGAAACACCATATATTTT.

This clonotype was observed a handful of times. The rearrangement links TRBV7-2 to TRBJ2-1; D remains ambiguous. The germline gives CDR1 SGHTA, CDR2 FQGNSA. The V gene lost 2 bases and the J gene lost 8 bases, with 7 bases spanning the gap. CDR3 length equals 12 residues. The CDR3 loop reads CASSLWRDEQFF. The CDR3 DNA reads TGTGCCAGCAGCTTATGGAGAGATGAGCAGTTCTTC.

The chain combines TRBV6-1 with TRBJ2-7, with 8 nucleotides matching TRBD2. Germline CDR1 reads MNHNS; CDR2 reads SASEGT. The CDR3 is made up of 16 amino acids. V lost 5 bases and J lost 0; bases outside the gene matches: 9. CDR3 nucleotide sequence: TGTGCCAGCAGTCCCCGGGGGGGGATTTCCTCCTACGAGCAGTACTTC. It encodes CASSPRGGISSYEQYF.

This clonotype was seen many times. This sequence joins TRBV29-1 and TRBJ2-1; D is undetermined. This CDR3 comprises 11 residues. V was shortened by 7 bases and J by 10 bases, with 14 bases between the two germline ends. CDR1 is SQVTM and CDR2 is ANQGSEA in the germline V gene. CDR3 bases: TGCAGCGCTGTAGTCCTAGGGGAGCAGTTCTTC. Encoded protein: CSAVVLGEQFF.

This clonotype showed up many times. J is TRBJ2-1 and V is TRBV4-3, with TRBD2 identical over 12 bases. The V gene's germline CDR1 is LGHNA and CDR2 YSLEER. This CDR3 is built from 14 residues. J was trimmed by 9 bases and V by 4 bases; bases with no gene match: 4. The CDR3, as DNA: TGCGCCAGCAGCCTTCGACTAGCGGGAGCTGAGCAGTTCTTC. Its protein product is CASSLRLAGAEQFF.

This clonotype was seen more than once but under ten times. This chain uses TRBV28 with TRBJ2-7; 8 nucleotides match TRBD2. The CDR3 sequence is 14 residues long. J lost 9 bases, V lost 8 bases, and 15 bases had no gene match. The germline V gene has CDR1 MDHEN and CDR2 SYDVKM. The CDR3 nucleotides read TGTGCCAGCCGGGGGGTGAAGCGGGAGTTAGTGCAGTACTTC. Translation: CASRGVKRELVQYF.

The chain has TRBV24-1 and TRBJ2-7; 11 bases align to TRBD2. The end of the DNA aligns better with TRBJ2-1, so the J call may be wrong. Germline CDR1 and CDR2: KGHDR and SFDVKD. There are 15 residues in the CDR3. Here the CDR3 reads CATIELAGGPNEQFF. In DNA, the CDR3 is TGTGCCACCATCGAGTTAGCGGGAGGGCCAAATGAGCAGTTCTTC.

The chain carries TRBV24-1 and TRBJ1-2; D is possibly TRBD1 (6 bases). V was pared by 4 bases and J by 3 bases, with 8 bases between. This CDR3 has 13 residues. Germline V lookup: CDR1 KGHDR, CDR2 SFDVKD. Here the CDR3 DNA reads TGTGCCACCAGTGACAACAGGGACTATGGCTACACCTTC. Amino acids: CATSDNRDYGYTF.

Note on this clonotype: A junction boundary mismatches the germline segment, possibly from a read error. This chain uses TRBV28 with TRBJ1-2, with 7 positions matching TRBD1. The CDR3 runs to 16 residues. The germline CDR1 and CDR2 sequences are MDHEN and SYDVKM. CDR3: CASSPRDSSTYYGYTF. In nucleotides, the CDR3 is TGTGCCAGCAGTCCGCGGGACAGCTCTACCTACTATGGCTACACTTTC.

V usage is TRBV6-6 and J usage is TRBJ2-7; possible D gene TRBD1, 5 bases. The ends were cut back, 4 bases at V and 0 bases at J, with 10 bases in the middle. Germline assignment: CDR1 MNHNY and CDR2 SVGAGI (reference sequence). The CDR3 sequence is 14 residues long. The CDR3 DNA reads TGTGCCAGCAGTTCCTACAGGAACTCCTACGAGCAGTACTTC. Protein: CASSSYRNSYEQYF.

The chain links TRBV4-1 to TRBJ1-1; possibly TRBD1 for D (6 bases). V was trimmed by 5 bases and J by 3 bases, leaving 22 bases between them. The CDR3 runs to 17 residues. Germline assignment: CDR1 MGHRA and CDR2 YSYEKL. The CDR3 sequence: CASSGRQVRWGDTEAFF. Here the CDR3 DNA reads TGCGCCAGCAGCGGGCGACAGGTGAGATGGGGAGACACTGAAGCTTTCTTT.

Points on this clonotype: A read error is possible here, since a much larger clone lies one base away. This sequence joins TRBV28 and TRBJ1-2, with 7 nucleotides matching TRBD1. Per germline, CDR1 MDHEN and CDR2 SYDVKM. The V and J ends lost 4 bases and 7 bases, in that order; junction bases with no gene match: 3. This CDR3 contains 12 residues. Here the CDR3 DNA reads TGTGCCAGCAGTTCCCGGACAGGTGGCTACACCTTC. The encoded protein is CASSSRTGGYTF.